The 26 T cell receptor beta chains given below trace back to one sample, sequenced in a study of shared clonotypes between healthy human individuals. Assay used: immunoSEQ multiplex PCR; TCRdb lists only in-frame clones, some missing. The table records over a million clones, approximately 98.5% of them present only once. Source material: naive CD4+ T cells sorted from blood. Subset of the sample: CD45RA+ positively selected. Every receptor here comes from a young man in good health.

The chain carries TRBV11-2 and TRBJ2-1; the D is unclear. CDR1 is SGHAT and CDR2 is FQNNGV in the germline V gene. The germline V and J ends were trimmed by 5 bases and 9 bases, with 11 bases remaining between them. The length of the CDR3 is 12 residues. CDR3 nucleotide sequence: TGTGCCAGCAGCCCCACGGTTGTTGAGCAGTTCTTC. Its translation: CASSPTVVEQFF.

V usage is TRBV28 and J usage is TRBJ2-1; D is unclear. The germline CDR1 and CDR2 sequences are MDHEN and SYDVKM. The V and J ends lost 5 bases and 10 bases respectively, with 6 bases between them. CDR3 size: 10 residues. In DNA form, the CDR3 reads TGTGCCAGCAGTATGGGAGAGCAGTTCTTC. It specifies CASSMGEQFF.

This clone was detected only a few times. V usage is TRBV10-2 and J usage is TRBJ1-2, with TRBD1 as a possible D gene (5 bases). V was clipped by 3 bases and J by 7 bases, with 15 bases between them. Germline-derived CDR1 and CDR2 are WSHSY and SAAADI. CDR3 length: 14 amino acids. CDR3 in DNA: TGCGCCAGCAGTGACCGGGACTCGCTGGGTGGCTACACCTTC. Residues: CASSDRDSLGGYTF.

The chain has TRBV25-1 and TRBJ2-7; 8 positions match TRBD1. From germline, CDR1 is MGHDK and CDR2 SYGVNS. The CDR3 spans 16 residues. Losses at the gene ends were 1 base for V and 7 bases for J; bases not matched to a gene: 12. The DNA of the CDR3 is TGTGCCAGCAGTGAATCGTTCGGCAGGGGGCTGAGGGAGCAGTACTTC. The encoded protein is CASSESFGRGLREQYF.

The V call is TRBV7-9, the J call TRBJ1-2, with D possibly TRBD1 on 5 matching bases. In germline, CDR1 is SEHNR, CDR2 FQNEAQ (reference sequence). Trimming took 5 bases from V and 6 from J, leaving 16 bases between them. The CDR3 spans 14 residues. CDR3 nucleotide sequence: TGTGCCAGCAGCGCCGCCCGGGGCCGTCATGGCTACACCTTC. It codes for CASSAARGRHGYTF.

The V call is TRBV7-8, the J call TRBJ1-2; D remains ambiguous. This CDR3 contains 14 residues. CDR1 SGHVS and CDR2 FQNEAQ come from the germline V gene. V gave up 3 bases and J gave up 1 base, with 9 bases separating them. CDR3 DNA sequence: TGTGCCAGCAGCTTGGGAGCCTATAACTATGGCTACACCTTC. Translated: CASSLGAYNYGYTF.

A note on this clone: The sample contains more than one DNA sequence encoding this CDR3. The chain uses TRBV11-2 and TRBJ2-7, with D tentatively TRBD2 (5 bases). The CDR3 totals 13 residues. Trimming shortened V by 4 bases and J by 2 bases, and 9 bases separated the two germline ends. In germline, CDR1 is SGHAT, CDR2 FQNNGV. In nucleotides, the CDR3 is TGTGCCAGCAGCTCGGGGTTCCCCTACGAGCAGTACTTC. Translation gives CASSSGFPYEQYF.

This clone was detected only a few times. The chain couples TRBV18 to TRBJ1-2; perhaps TRBD1 as D (5 bases). This CDR3 contains 15 residues. Deletions cut 6 bases from V and 3 bases from J, with 17 bases between. CDR1 and CDR2 from the germline V gene are KGHSH and LQKENI. CDR3 DNA: TGTGCCAGCTCGCGACAATCGGGGCTCCACTATGGCTACACCTTC. Encoded protein: CASSRQSGLHYGYTF. Based on the CDR3 plus reference TRBV18 and TRBJ1-2, the full variable domain is NAGVMQNPRHLVRRRGQEARLRCSPMKGHSHVYWYRQLPEEGLKFMVYLQKENIIDESGMPKERFSAEFPKEGPSILRIQQVVRGDSAAYFCASSRQSGLHYGYTFGSGTRLTVV.

The genes are TRBV10-3 and TRBJ1-5; tentative D call: TRBD1 (6 bases). Per the germline V gene, CDR1 is ENHRY and CDR2 is SYGVKD. CDR3 size: 15 residues. V lost 4 bases to trimming and J lost 6 bases, with 16 bases between them. This CDR3 reads CAISAAGQGGQPQHF. As DNA, the CDR3 is TGTGCCATCAGTGCAGCAGGTCAAGGGGGTCAGCCCCAGCATTTT.

The gene calls are TRBV7-9 and TRBJ2-7; D call uncertain. Trimming removed 7 bases at V and 6 bases at J, with 19 bases between. In germline, CDR1 is SEHNR, CDR2 FQNEAQ (reference sequence). This CDR3 comprises 14 residues. The CDR3 DNA follows: TGTGCCAGCAACTTTGAAGGGCCGATTGGCGAGCAGTACTTC. The encoded protein is CASNFEGPIGEQYF.

The gene calls are TRBV15 and TRBJ2-1; 9 positions agree with TRBD2. Germline CDR1 is LNHNV and CDR2 is YYDKDF (reference sequence). V lost 0 bases, J lost 6 bases, and 3 bases stayed unmatched. The CDR3 contains 15 residues. CDR3 amino acids: CATSRELAGLNEQFF. In nucleotides, the CDR3 is TGTGCCACCAGCAGAGAGCTAGCGGGACTCAATGAGCAGTTCTTC.

The rearrangement joins TRBV7-9 to TRBJ2-3; D unresolved. Germline V lookup: CDR1 SEHNR, CDR2 FQNEAQ (reference sequence). Trimming removed 3 bases at V and 4 bases at J, with 14 bases between. The CDR3 length is 15 residues. CDR3 bases: TGTGCCAGCAGCTTGAGAGGCGGAGCCTCAGATACGCAGTATTTT. Its translation is CASSLRGGASDTQYF.

The rearrangement joins TRBV5-1 to TRBJ1-4, with D maybe TRBD1 (6 bases). The germline CDR1 and CDR2 sequences are SGHRS and YFSETQ. This CDR3 has 14 residues. V was pared by 0 bases and J by 6 bases, with 9 bases between. CDR3 sequence reads: CASSLAAGDEKLFF. The CDR3 DNA reads as TGCGCCAGCAGCTTGGCGGCAGGGGATGAAAAACTGTTTTTT.

The chain carries TRBV10-2 and TRBJ2-1; D is unclear. This CDR3 spans 13 amino acids. Germline CDR1 is WSHSY and CDR2 is SAAADI. V lost 2 bases to trimming and J lost 9 bases, with 11 bases between them. Written as DNA, the CDR3 is TGCGCCAGCAGTGAGAGACGGTTTGGTGAGCAGTTCTTC. Translating it yields CASSERRFGEQFF.

This chain joins TRBV5-1 and TRBJ2-3, with 9 bases aligning to TRBD2. CDR1 is SGHRS and CDR2 is YFSETQ in the germline V gene. This CDR3 has 16 amino acids. V gave up 5 bases and J gave up 3 bases; unmatched junction bases: 10. The CDR3, as DNA: TGCGCCAGCAGTTCTCCTCTTAGCGGGGGAACAGATACGCAGTATTTT. It codes for CASSSPLSGGTDTQYF.

This sequence joins TRBV11-2 and TRBJ2-7; 8 bases match TRBD1. Losses at the gene ends were 3 bases for V and 4 bases for J; bases not matched to a gene: 11. Germline V lookup: CDR1 SGHAT, CDR2 FQNNGV. This CDR3 has 16 residues. The CDR3 loop is CASSFRPRTGSYEQYF. The CDR3 DNA is TGTGCCAGCAGCTTTAGGCCTCGGACAGGGTCGTACGAGCAGTACTTC. The full variable domain, in which reference TRBV11-2 and TRBJ2-7 provide the parts outside the CDR3, is EAGVAQSPRYKIIEKRQSVAFWCNPISGHATLYWYQQILGQGPKLLIQFQNNGVVDDSQLPKDRFSAERLKGVDSTLKIQPAKLEDSAVYLCASSFRPRTGSYEQYFGPGTRLTVT.

As concerns this clone: The identical CDR3 is also encoded by other nucleotide sequences in the sample. This rearrangement joins TRBV27 to TRBJ2-5, with D possibly matching TRBD2 (6 bases). This CDR3 region has 13 residues. The germline V gene has CDR1 MNHEY and CDR2 SMNVEV (reference sequence). V was trimmed by 2 bases and J by 4 bases, leaving 8 bases between them. In DNA form, the CDR3 reads TGTGCCAGCAGTTTAGCGGGAAGAGAGACCCAGTACTTC. Translation: CASSLAGRETQYF.

CDR3: CASSLGQGPNQPQHF. The CDR3 DNA reads TGTGCCAGCAGCTTAGGTCAGGGGCCCAATCAGCCCCAGCATTTT. The chain combines TRBV11-2 with TRBJ1-5, with D perhaps TRBD1 (6 bases). The CDR3 is 15 residues long. From germline, CDR1 is SGHAT and CDR2 FQNNGV. V was clipped by 1 base and J by 3 bases, with 10 bases between them.

The chain has TRBV14 and TRBJ1-4; 9 nucleotides match TRBD1. The germline V gene has CDR1 SGHDN and CDR2 FVKESK. V lost 0 bases, J lost 10 bases, and 6 bases stayed unmatched. This CDR3 is 15 amino acids long. The CDR3 nucleotides read TGTGCCAGCAGCCAAGAAACGGGACAGGGAGGAAAACTGTTTTTT. Amino acids: CASSQETGQGGKLFF.

With respect to this clone: Other DNA sequences of this sample code for an identical CDR3. The chain uses TRBV5-1 and TRBJ1-1; D unresolved. Germline assignment: CDR1 SGHRS and CDR2 YFSETQ. V was shortened by 0 bases and J by 0 bases, with 9 bases between the two germline ends. The CDR3 is 15 residues long. CDR3 bases: TGCGCCAGCAGCTTGGGGCCGGGTGTGAACACTGAAGCTTTCTTT. It specifies CASSLGPGVNTEAFF. The entire variable domain, with the rest obtained from reference TRBV5-1 and TRBJ1-1, is as follows: KAGVTQTPRYLIKTRGQQVTLSCSPISGHRSVSWYQQTPGQGLQFLFEYFSETQRNKGNFPGRFSGRQFSNSRSEMNVSTLELGDSALYLCASSLGPGVNTEAFFGQGTRLTVV.

V is TRBV5-1 and J is TRBJ2-2; 9 nucleotides line up with TRBD1. From germline, CDR1 is SGHRS and CDR2 YFSETQ. The CDR3 totals 15 residues. Trimming removed 5 bases from V and 4 bases from J; junction bases left unmatched: 6. The CDR3 spells CASRQQGAATGELFF. The DNA for the CDR3 is TGCGCCAGCAGACAACAGGGGGCGGCCACCGGGGAGCTGTTTTTT.

The chain recombines TRBV5-3 with TRBJ2-6, with TRBD1 as a possible D gene (5 bases). TRBV5-3 is marked as an open reading frame, function uncertain. Between the trimmed V and J ends, which lost 1 base and 0 bases, there was a span of 11 bases. The CDR3 contains 17 residues. The CDR3 sequence is CARSLWRTGSGANVLTF. The CDR3 coding sequence is TGTGCCAGAAGCTTGTGGCGCACAGGCTCTGGGGCCAACGTCCTGACTTTC.

The rearrangement uses TRBV7-8 and TRBJ2-5; D gene ambiguous. This CDR3 has 13 amino acids. Trimming stripped 6 bases from V and 3 bases from J, with 11 bases between. Germline CDR1 is SGHVS and CDR2 is FQNEAQ. CDR3 loop: CASRGSQEETQYF. The CDR3 region has the DNA TGTGCCAGCAGGGGAAGCCAGGAAGAGACCCAGTACTTC. The full variable domain, with the rest looked up from reference TRBV7-8 and TRBJ2-5, is GAGVSQSPRYKVAKRGQDVALRCDPISGHVSLFWYQQALGQGPEFLTYFQNEAQLDKSGLPSDRFFAERPEGSVSTLKIQRTQQEDSAVYLCASRGSQEETQYFGPGTRLLVL.

A note on this clone: The sample holds other DNA sequences that translate to the same CDR3. The chain joins TRBV15 to TRBJ1-1; maybe TRBD1 (6 bases). Germline CDR1 reads LNHNV; CDR2 reads YYDKDF (reference sequence). The V end was cut by 3 bases, the J end by 1 base, with 6 bases between. The CDR3 covers 13 residues. The CDR3 nucleotides are TGTGCCACCAGCAGGGACAGGAACACTGAAGCTTTCTTT. Its translation: CATSRDRNTEAFF.

V gene TRBV4-3 combines with J gene TRBJ2-2; D remains ambiguous. Trimming shortened V by 6 bases and J by 5 bases, and 19 bases separated the two germline ends. The germline V gene encodes CDR1 LGHNA and CDR2 YSLEER. The CDR3 is made up of 16 amino acids. The CDR3, as DNA: TGCGCCAGCAGTCCACAAACCAGGTTTGGGACCGGGGAGCTGTTTTTT. As protein: CASSPQTRFGTGELFF.

The chain combines TRBV11-2 with TRBJ2-7; the D gene is possibly TRBD1 (5 bases). V lost 8 bases, J lost 1 base, and 12 bases lay in between. The CDR3 loop spans 13 amino acids. Germline CDR1 is SGHAT and CDR2 is FQNNGV. CDR3 sequence reads: CASQRGASYEQYF. CDR3 DNA: TGTGCCAGCCAAAGGGGCGCATCCTACGAGCAGTACTTC.